Listed below are T cell receptor beta chains from one sample, sequenced in a study of monozygotic twins with inflammatory bowel disease. TCRdb re-called the 5' RACE reads and gives one entry per CDR3 protein, without DNA. The table lists approximately 390,000 distinct CDR3 sequences. The material sequenced was blood. These receptor sequences come from a human donor with ulcerative colitis or Crohn's disease, or a healthy co-twin of an affected twin (not recorded which). The CDR3 runs from the conserved cysteine through the conserved F or W.

cdr3_aa cdr3_length j_call v_call
CAWSSPRGINEQFF 14 TRBJ2-1 TRBV30
CASSLEGGGSPYEQYF 16 TRBJ2-7 TRBV7-2
CASSPSVSTDTQYF 14 TRBJ2-3 TRBV5-1
CASSSNAGQSTGELFF 16 TRBJ2-2 TRBV5-1
CASRALNTEAFF 12 TRBJ1-1 TRBV6-6
CSARVSVGLAGGHEQFF 17 TRBJ2-1 TRBV20-1
CASSFDSDYGYTF 13 TRBJ1-2 TRBV5-1
CSARDMGEGSYNSPLHF 17 TRBJ1-6 TRBV20-1
CASSLARQGVGEQYF 15 TRBJ2-7 TRBV7-2
CASSQDWTGVYEQYF 15 TRBJ2-7 TRBV4-1
CASSLSGLAGPGGGANVLTF 20 TRBJ2-6 TRBV5-6
CATSADRGFTEAFF 14 TRBJ1-1 TRBV10-3
CASSPGQFHYEQYF 14 TRBJ2-7 TRBV19
CSARVGGGTDTQYF 14 TRBJ2-3 TRBV20-1
CASSLRLDSPLHF 13 TRBJ1-6 TRBV5-4
CASSPLGQGLDNEQFF 16 TRBJ2-1 TRBV18
CSAEVAGLGPRGQFF 15 TRBJ2-1 TRBV20-1